Reported below is one T cell receptor beta chain. The antigen remains unidentified. The data originate from a study of T cells in localized non-small cell lung cancer. Overall study results and limits: The appearance of a median approximately 60 of the top 100 tumor clones was seen in adjacent lung.

Libraries were prepared by immunoSEQ multiplex PCR; TCRdb keeps only in-frame clonotypes and omits some of them. Altogether tens of thousands of clones are present, approximately 85% being singletons, with the ten largest covering approximately 13%. V was cut by 7 bases and J by 1 base, with 7 bases left in between. Germline lookup yields CDR1 SNHLY and CDR2 FYNNEI. This CDR3 is built from 13 residues. The chain recombines TRBV2 with TRBJ2-2; D not certain. Specimen: peripheral blood, collected before any cancer treatment. This TCR was sampled from a female donor older than 55 with stage I lung adenocarcinoma. This chain's CDR3 is CASTQQNTGELFF. CDR3 nucleotide sequence: TGTGCCAGCACTCAGCAGAACACCGGGGAGCTGTTTTTT.